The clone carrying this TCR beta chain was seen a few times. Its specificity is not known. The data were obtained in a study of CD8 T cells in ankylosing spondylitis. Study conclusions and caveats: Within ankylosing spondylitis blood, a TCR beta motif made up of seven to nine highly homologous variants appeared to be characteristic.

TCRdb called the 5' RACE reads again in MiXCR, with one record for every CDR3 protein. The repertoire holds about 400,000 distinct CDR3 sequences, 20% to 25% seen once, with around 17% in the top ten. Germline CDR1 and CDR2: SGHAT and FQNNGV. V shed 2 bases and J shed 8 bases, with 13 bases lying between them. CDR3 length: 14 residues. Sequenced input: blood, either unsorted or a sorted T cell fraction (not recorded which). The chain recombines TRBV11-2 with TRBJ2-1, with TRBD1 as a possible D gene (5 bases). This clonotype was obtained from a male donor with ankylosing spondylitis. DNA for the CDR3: TGTGCCAGCAGCTTACTTGCCAGGGCCGATGAGCAGTTCTTC. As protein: CASSLLARADEQFF.